Below, 8 T cell receptor beta chains from the same sample are listed, as sequenced in a study of siplizumab effects on memory and regulatory T cells. Sequencing used immunoSEQ multiplex PCR; TCRdb keeps in-frame clones, though not all of them. The data hold some 96,000 clones, with 75% to 95% observed a single time. Sequenced material: CD4+ T cells sorted from blood. Source of these receptors: a human donor in good health.

The chain couples TRBV7-3 to TRBJ2-3; D is undetermined. Germline assignment: CDR1 SGHTA and CDR2 FQGTGA. The CDR3 runs to 20 residues. The germline V and J ends were trimmed by 4 bases and 4 bases, with 30 bases remaining between them. The CDR3 reads CASSSFGSTLPPYIADTQYF. CDR3 coding DNA: TGTGCCAGCAGCTCTTTTGGTTCCACCCTTCCACCCTACATCGCAGATACGCAGTATTTT.

The CDR3 DNA is TGTGCCAGTAGTATTGGGATCGCGGAGACCCAGTACTTC. Its translation: CASSIGIAETQYF. The chain carries TRBV19 and TRBJ2-5, with unresolved D. Trimming pared 3 bases from V and 5 bases from J, leaving 10 bases between. Per germline, CDR1 LNHDA and CDR2 SQIVND (reference sequence). This CDR3 has 13 residues.

The rearrangement links TRBV30 to TRBJ1-2; D perhaps matches TRBD1 (5 bases). V dropped 0 bases and J dropped 8 bases, with 22 bases sitting between them. The germline CDR1 and CDR2 sequences are GTSNPN and SVGIG (reference sequence). The CDR3 length is 16 residues. The CDR3 here is CAWSVMIGGDIWGYTF. In DNA form, the CDR3 reads TGTGCCTGGAGTGTGATGATCGGGGGGGATATATGGGGCTACACCTTC.

The V and J genes are TRBV28 and TRBJ2-1; tentative D call: TRBD2 (5 bases). Germline lookup yields CDR1 MDHEN and CDR2 SYDVKM. This CDR3 has 13 amino acids. Trimming took 8 bases from V and 6 from J, leaving 14 bases between them. The CDR3 DNA reads TGTGCCAGCGCTGTCGGGGTCGGCAATGAGCAGTTCTTC. It specifies CASAVGVGNEQFF.

The chain recombines TRBV7-2 with TRBJ2-3; the D is unclear. The CDR3 contains 13 residues. V dropped 5 bases and J dropped 5 bases, with 11 bases sitting between them. Germline loops: CDR1 SGHTA, CDR2 FQGNSA. The CDR3 loop is CASSPRIEDTQYF. CDR3 bases: TGTGCCAGCAGCCCTCGAATAGAAGATACGCAGTATTTT.

The gene calls are TRBV6-5 and TRBJ2-1; D gene unclear. Germline values: CDR1 MNHEY, CDR2 SVGAGI. This CDR3 is built from 16 residues. V gave up 0 bases and J gave up 2 bases, with 11 bases separating them. The CDR3 here is CASSYSSARPYNEQFF. CDR3 DNA sequence: TGTGCCAGCAGTTACTCGAGCGCGAGGCCCTACAATGAGCAGTTCTTC.

Only one count was recorded for this clone. This rearrangement joins TRBV7-9 to TRBJ2-2, with 8 bases fitting TRBD1. Looked up from germline, CDR1 is SEHNR and CDR2 is FQNEAQ (reference sequence). The CDR3 is 14 amino acids. Germline trimming cut 5 bases from V and 6 bases from J; bases unmatched to any gene: 5. CDR3 in amino acids: CASSQTGAAGELFF. In DNA form, the CDR3 reads TGTGCCAGCAGCCAGACAGGGGCCGCCGGGGAGCTGTTTTTT.

V usage is TRBV28 and J usage is TRBJ2-5; 7 nucleotides match TRBD1. Germline V CDR1 and CDR2: MDHEN, SYDVKM. The junction had 10 bases not matched to a gene; V was cut back by 5 bases and J by 4 bases. The length of the CDR3 is 15 residues. The CDR3 coding sequence is TGTGCCAGCAGTCTCGGACAGGCAGGAATAGAGACCCAGTACTTC. It translates to CASSLGQAGIETQYF.